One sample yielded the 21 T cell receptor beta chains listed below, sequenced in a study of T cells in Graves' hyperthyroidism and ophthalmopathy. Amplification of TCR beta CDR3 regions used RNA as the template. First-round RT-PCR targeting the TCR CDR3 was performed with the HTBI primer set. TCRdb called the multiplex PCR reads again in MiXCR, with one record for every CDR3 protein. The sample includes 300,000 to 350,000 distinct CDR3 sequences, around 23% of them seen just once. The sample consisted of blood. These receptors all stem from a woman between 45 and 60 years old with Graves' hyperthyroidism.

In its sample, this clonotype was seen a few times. The CDR3 spells CASSSTGPLAYEQYF. In DNA form, the CDR3 reads TGTGCCAGTAGTTCCACAGGGCCCCTAGCCTACGAGCAGTACTTC. This sequence joins TRBV19 and TRBJ2-7, with D tentatively TRBD1 (6 bases). CDR1 is LNHDA and CDR2 is SQIVND in the germline V gene (reference sequence). This CDR3 comprises 15 residues. Trimming took 5 bases from V and 2 from J, leaving 16 bases between them.

Here the CDR3 reads CSASVLDLQYF. The CDR3 region has the DNA TGCAGTGCTAGCGTCTTAGACCTCCAGTACTTC. The J gene is TRBJ2-5, the V gene TRBV20-1, with D hard to call. Germline-derived CDR1 and CDR2 are DFQATT and SNEGSKA (reference sequence). The CDR3 spans 11 residues. V lost 3 bases, J lost 10 bases, and 12 bases lay in between.

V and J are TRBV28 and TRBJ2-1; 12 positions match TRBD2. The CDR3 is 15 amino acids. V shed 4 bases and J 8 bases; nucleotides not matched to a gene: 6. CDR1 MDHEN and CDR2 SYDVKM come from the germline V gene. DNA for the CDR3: TGTGCCAGCAGTTCAACTAGCGGGAGGCCTCATGAGCAGTTCTTC. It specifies CASSSTSGRPHEQFF.

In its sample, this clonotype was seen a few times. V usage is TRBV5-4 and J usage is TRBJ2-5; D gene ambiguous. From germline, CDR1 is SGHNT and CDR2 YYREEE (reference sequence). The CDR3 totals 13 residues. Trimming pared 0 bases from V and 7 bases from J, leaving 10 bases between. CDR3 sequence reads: CASSLDASGTQYF. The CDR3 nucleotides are TGTGCCAGCAGCTTGGACGCCTCGGGGACCCAGTACTTC.

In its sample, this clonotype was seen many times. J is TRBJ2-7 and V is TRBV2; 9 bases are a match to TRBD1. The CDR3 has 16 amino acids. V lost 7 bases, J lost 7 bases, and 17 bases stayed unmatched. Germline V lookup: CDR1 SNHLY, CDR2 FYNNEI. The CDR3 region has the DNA TGTGCCAGCACTACCGGGGTGGGGACAGGGTCGCGTGAGCAGTACTTC. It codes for CASTTGVGTGSREQYF.

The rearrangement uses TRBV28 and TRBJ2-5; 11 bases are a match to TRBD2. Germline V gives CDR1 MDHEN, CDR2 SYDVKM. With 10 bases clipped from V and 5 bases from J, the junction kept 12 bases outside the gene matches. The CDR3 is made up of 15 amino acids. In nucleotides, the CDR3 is TGTGCCACCCAATCTCTAGCGGGGGGCCATGAGACCCAGTACTTC. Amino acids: CATQSLAGGHETQYF.

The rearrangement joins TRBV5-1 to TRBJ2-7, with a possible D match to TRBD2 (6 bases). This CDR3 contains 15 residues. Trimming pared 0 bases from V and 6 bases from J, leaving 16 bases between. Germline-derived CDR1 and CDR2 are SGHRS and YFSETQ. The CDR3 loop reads CASSLVAGMGGEQYF. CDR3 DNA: TGCGCCAGCAGCTTGGTGGCAGGGATGGGGGGCGAGCAGTACTTC.

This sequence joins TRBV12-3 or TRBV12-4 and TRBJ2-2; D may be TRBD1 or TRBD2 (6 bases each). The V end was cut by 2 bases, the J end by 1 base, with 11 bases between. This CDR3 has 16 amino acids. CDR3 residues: CASSLHGGENTGELFF. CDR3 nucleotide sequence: TGTGCCAGCAGTTTACACGGGGGCGAGAACACCGGGGAGCTGTTTTTT.

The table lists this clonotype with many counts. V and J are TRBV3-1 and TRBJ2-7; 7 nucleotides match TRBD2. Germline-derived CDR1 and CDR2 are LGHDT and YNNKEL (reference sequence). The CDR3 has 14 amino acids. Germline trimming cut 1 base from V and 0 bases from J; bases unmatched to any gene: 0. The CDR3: CASSQGTSSYEQYF. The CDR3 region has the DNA TGTGCCAGCAGCCAAGGGACTAGCTCCTACGAGCAGTACTTC.

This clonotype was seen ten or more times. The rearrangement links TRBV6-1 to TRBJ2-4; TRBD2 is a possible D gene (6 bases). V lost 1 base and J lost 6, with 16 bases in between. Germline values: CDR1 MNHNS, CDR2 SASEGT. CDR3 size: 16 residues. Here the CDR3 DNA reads TGTGCCAGCAGTGAAGTGTTGCGGGGACCGATAAACATTCAGTACTTC. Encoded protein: CASSEVLRGPINIQYF.

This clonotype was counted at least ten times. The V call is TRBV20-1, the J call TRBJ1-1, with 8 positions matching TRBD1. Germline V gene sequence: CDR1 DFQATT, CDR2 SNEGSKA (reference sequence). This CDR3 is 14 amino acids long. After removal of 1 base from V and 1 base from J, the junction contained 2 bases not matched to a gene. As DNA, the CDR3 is TGCAGTGCTAGAGCAGGGGGCGGGAACACTGAAGCTTTCTTT. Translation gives CSARAGGGNTEAFF.

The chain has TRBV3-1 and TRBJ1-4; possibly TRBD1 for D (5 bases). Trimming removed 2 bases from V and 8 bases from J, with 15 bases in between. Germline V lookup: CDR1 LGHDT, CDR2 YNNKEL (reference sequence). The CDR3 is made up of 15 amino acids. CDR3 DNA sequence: TGTGCCAGCAGCCAACAAGGGACGAGAGGGGAAAAACTGTTTTTT. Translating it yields CASSQQGTRGEKLFF.

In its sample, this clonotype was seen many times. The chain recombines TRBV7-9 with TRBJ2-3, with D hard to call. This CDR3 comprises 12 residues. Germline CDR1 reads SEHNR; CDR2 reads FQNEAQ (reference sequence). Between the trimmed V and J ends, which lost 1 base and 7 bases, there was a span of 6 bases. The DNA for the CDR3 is TGTGCCAGCAGCTTAGATCCCAATACGCAGTATTTT. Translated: CASSLDPNTQYF.

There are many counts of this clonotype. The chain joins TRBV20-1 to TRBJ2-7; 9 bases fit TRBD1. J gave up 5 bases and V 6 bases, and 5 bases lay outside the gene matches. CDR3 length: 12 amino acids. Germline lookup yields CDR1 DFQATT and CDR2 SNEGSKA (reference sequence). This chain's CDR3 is CSAGQGTNEQYF. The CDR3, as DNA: TGCAGTGCCGGACAGGGGACCAACGAGCAGTACTTC.

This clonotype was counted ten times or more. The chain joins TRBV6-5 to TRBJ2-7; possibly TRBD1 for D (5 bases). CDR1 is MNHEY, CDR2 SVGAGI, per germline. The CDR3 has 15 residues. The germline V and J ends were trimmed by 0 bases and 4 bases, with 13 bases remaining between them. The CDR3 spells CASSYSTRASYEQYF. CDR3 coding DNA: TGTGCCAGCAGTTACTCGACCAGGGCATCTTACGAGCAGTACTTC.

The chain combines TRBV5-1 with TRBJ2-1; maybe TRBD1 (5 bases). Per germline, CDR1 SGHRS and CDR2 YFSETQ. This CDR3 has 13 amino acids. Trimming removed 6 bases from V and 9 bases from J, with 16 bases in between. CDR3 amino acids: CASIPFRGAEQFF. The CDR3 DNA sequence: TGCGCCAGCATCCCCTTCCGTGGGGCTGAGCAGTTCTTC.

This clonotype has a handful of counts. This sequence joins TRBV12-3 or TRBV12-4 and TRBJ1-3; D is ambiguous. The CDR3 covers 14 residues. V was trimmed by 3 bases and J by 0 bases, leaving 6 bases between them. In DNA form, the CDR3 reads TGTGCCAGCAGTTTCAGGCGCTCTGGAAACACCATATATTTT. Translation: CASSFRRSGNTIYF.

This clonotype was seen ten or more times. The CDR3: CASSHGWESYNEQFF. The CDR3 coding sequence is TGTGCCAGCAGCCACGGGTGGGAATCCTACAATGAGCAGTTCTTC. The rearrangement links TRBV3-1 to TRBJ2-1, with D unclear. This CDR3 comprises 15 residues. Deletions cut 3 bases from V and 1 base from J, with 10 bases between. Germline lookup yields CDR1 LGHDT and CDR2 YNNKEL (reference sequence).

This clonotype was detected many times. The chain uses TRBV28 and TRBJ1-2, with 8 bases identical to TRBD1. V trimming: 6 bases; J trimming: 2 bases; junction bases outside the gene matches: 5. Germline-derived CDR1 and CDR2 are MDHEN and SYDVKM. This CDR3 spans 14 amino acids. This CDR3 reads CASSQGAENYGYTF. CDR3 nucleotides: TGTGCCAGCAGCCAGGGGGCCGAAAACTATGGCTACACCTTC.

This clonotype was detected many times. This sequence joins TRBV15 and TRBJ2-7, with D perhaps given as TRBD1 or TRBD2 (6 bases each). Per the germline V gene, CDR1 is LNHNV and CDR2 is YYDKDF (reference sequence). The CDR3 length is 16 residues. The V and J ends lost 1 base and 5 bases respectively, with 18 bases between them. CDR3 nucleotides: TGTGCCACCAGCAGAGGGGACAAGCCGGGGGTTGACGAGCAGTACTTC. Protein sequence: CATSRGDKPGVDEQYF. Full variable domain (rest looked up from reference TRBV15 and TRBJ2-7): DAMVIQNPRYQVTQFGKPVTLSCSQTLNHNVMYWYQQKSSQAPKLLFHYYDKDFNNEADTPDNFQSRRPNTSFCFLDIRSPGLGDTAMYLCATSRGDKPGVDEQYFGPGTRLTVT.

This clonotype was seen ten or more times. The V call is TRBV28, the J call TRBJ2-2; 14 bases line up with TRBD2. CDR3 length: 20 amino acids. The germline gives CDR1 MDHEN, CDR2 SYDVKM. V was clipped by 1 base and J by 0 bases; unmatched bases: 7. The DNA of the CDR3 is TGTGCCAGCAGTTTATCCCCCGGGACTAGCGGGGGCTCGAACACCGGGGAGCTGTTTTTT. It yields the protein CASSLSPGTSGGSNTGELFF.